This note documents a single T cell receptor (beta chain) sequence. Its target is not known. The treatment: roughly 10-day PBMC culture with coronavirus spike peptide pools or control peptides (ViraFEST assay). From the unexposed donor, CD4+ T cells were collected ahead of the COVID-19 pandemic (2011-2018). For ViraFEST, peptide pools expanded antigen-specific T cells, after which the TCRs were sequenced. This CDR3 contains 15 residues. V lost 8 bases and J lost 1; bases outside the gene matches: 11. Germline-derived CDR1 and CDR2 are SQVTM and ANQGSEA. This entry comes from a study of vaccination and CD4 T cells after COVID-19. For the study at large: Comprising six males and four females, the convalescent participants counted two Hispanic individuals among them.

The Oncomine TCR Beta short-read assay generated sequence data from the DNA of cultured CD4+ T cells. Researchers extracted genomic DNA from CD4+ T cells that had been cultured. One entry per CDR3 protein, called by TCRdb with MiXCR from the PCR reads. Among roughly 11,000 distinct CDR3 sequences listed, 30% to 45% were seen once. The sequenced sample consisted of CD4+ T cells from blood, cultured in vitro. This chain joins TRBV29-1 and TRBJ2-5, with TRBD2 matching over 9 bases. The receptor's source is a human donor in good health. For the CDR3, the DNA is TGCAGCACTACAGGGGCTAGCGGGGCCCAAGAGACCCAGTACTTC. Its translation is CSTTGASGAQETQYF.